This entry features one TCR beta chain sequence. The immunoSEQ assay was v3. TCRdb keeps only in-frame clones here, not all; method: immunoSEQ multiplex PCR. The table includes tens of thousands of clones, roughly 66% detected once. Time point described: pre-treatment sample, taken before nivolumab and TIL therapy. Germline values: CDR1 SNHLY, CDR2 FYNNEI. The length of the CDR3 is 14 residues. V was pared by 3 bases and J by 7 bases, with 15 bases between. The sample belongs to a study of TIL therapy for anti-PD-1-resistant metastatic lung cancer. Overall study context: Progressing patients received lymphodepletion, expanded TIL infusion and IL-2.

Sequenced here: blood, sampled at baseline. This chain uses TRBV2 with TRBJ2-5, with D perhaps matching TRBD2 (6 bases). The TCR comes from a person aged 25 to 85 with non-small cell lung cancer. The CDR3 DNA reads as TGTGCCAGCAGTGATCGTGTGGCGGAGGGGACCCAGTACTTC. Translation: CASSDRVAEGTQYF.